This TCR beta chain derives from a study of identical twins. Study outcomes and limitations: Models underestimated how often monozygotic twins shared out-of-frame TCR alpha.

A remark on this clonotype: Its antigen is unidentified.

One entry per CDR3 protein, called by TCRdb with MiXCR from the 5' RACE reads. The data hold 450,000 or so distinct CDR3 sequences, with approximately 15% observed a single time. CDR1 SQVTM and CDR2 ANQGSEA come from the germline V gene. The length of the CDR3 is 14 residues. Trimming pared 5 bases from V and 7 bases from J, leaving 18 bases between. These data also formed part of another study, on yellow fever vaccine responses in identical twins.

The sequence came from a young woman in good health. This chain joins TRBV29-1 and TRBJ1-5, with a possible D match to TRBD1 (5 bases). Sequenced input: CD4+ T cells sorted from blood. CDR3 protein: CSVSERGVRQPQHF. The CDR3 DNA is TGCAGCGTTTCAGAACGGGGGGTTAGGCAGCCCCAGCATTTT. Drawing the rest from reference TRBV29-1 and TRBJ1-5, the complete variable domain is SAVISQKPSRDICQRGTSLTIQCQVDSQVTMMFWYRQQPGQSLTLIATANQGSEATYESGFVIDKFPISRPNLTFSTLTVSNMSPEDSSIYLCSVSERGVRQPQHFGDGTRLSIL.